This T cell receptor (beta chain) was obtained from a study of blood T cell repertoires in COVID-19. At the level of the study: The United States, Italy and Spain were the sources of the acute and convalescent COVID-19 samples. The cDNA or gDNA used as material had been derived from T cells, B-cell-depleted T cells, or PBMCs.

This clone occurred a few times. Germline V gene data show CDR1 as MNHEY and CDR2 as SVGAGI. There are 14 residues in the CDR3. The V and J ends lost 7 bases and 3 bases respectively, with 12 bases between them. Original processing methods: Nucleated cell counts were estimated from reference gene primer amplification. Sequenced by immunoSEQ multiplex PCR; TCRdb stores in-frame clones only, minus some. That table gives V, J and clone size, and the DNA gave D and trimming. The sample includes about 250,000 clones, just under 85% of them seen just once. The receptor was derived from a woman in her sixties or seventies with active or convalescent COVID-19. Sequencing was carried out using peripheral blood. The chain has TRBV6-5 and TRBJ1-4, with D possibly TRBD1 on 6 matching bases. The CDR3 protein is CASTLDSANEKLFF. CDR3 coding DNA: TGTGCCAGCACCCTGGACAGCGCTAATGAAAAACTGTTTTTT.